A single sample is the source of the 20 T cell receptor beta chains below, sequenced in a study of PD-1 blockade in mismatch repair-deficient tumors. Generated by immunoSEQ multiplex PCR, the TCRdb table keeps only in-frame clones and is missing some. The sample yields 100,000 to 150,000 clones, approximately 86% seen once. The sample here was peripheral blood, taken 44 weeks after starting pembrolizumab. The receptors were sampled from an adult with mismatch repair-deficient cancer.

This clone came up once. This chain's CDR3 is CASSLTQTYEQYF. CDR3 sequence (DNA): TGTGCCAGCAGCTTAACACAGACCTACGAGCAGTACTTC. The gene calls are TRBV7-9 and TRBJ2-7; D is unresolved. This CDR3 has 13 amino acids. CDR1 SEHNR and CDR2 FQNEAQ come from the germline V gene (reference sequence). V lost 2 bases and J lost 2, with 7 bases in between.

The chain has TRBV28 and TRBJ1-1; D gene unclear. Germline V lookup: CDR1 MDHEN, CDR2 SYDVKM. This CDR3 region has 14 residues. V was clipped by 2 bases and J by 4 bases, with 11 bases between them. CDR3 nucleotide sequence: TGTGCCAGCAGTTTAGGAGGGATTGGCACTGAAGCTTTCTTT. It is translated as CASSLGGIGTEAFF.

The rearrangement links TRBV19 to TRBJ2-2; 9 bases line up with TRBD2. Germline values: CDR1 LNHDA, CDR2 SQIVND (reference sequence). The length of the CDR3 is 17 residues. The ends lost 0 bases at V and 5 bases at J; junction bases unmatched: 7. CDR3 residues: CASSIDFLAGRTGELFF. The CDR3 DNA is TGTGCCAGTAGTATAGATTTCCTAGCGGGACGGACCGGGGAGCTGTTTTTT.

This clone has only a few counts. The chain links TRBV4-1 to TRBJ2-7; TRBD2 is a possible D gene (6 bases). The CDR3 spans 13 residues. V was clipped by 4 bases and J by 2 bases, with 9 bases between them. The germline CDR1 and CDR2 sequences are MGHRA and YSYEKL. CDR3 nucleotides: TGCGCCAGCAGCCTAGCGGATCCCTACGAGCAGTACTTC. The encoded protein is CASSLADPYEQYF.

V gene TRBV11-3 combines with J gene TRBJ2-1; 8 bases map to TRBD2. Germline V gene lookup returns CDR1 SGHNT and CDR2 YENEEA. Trimming at V came to 5 bases and at J to 1 base, leaving 10 bases not matched to a gene. This CDR3 comprises 17 residues. This CDR3 reads CASSVLRGTRSYNEQFF. The CDR3 bases are TGTGCCAGCAGCGTTCTTCGGGGGACTAGATCCTACAATGAGCAGTTCTTC.

The V gene is TRBV10-1, the J gene TRBJ2-1, with 7 bases matching TRBD2. V dropped 3 bases and J dropped 8; count of bases not matched to a gene: 7. The CDR3 consists of 14 residues. Germline lookup yields CDR1 WNHNN and CDR2 SYGVQD (reference sequence). The CDR3 loop is CASSDSGILHEQFF. CDR3 DNA sequence: TGCGCCAGCAGTGACAGCGGGATTCTCCATGAGCAGTTCTTC.

V usage is TRBV18 and J usage is TRBJ1-1; D not certain. CDR1 is KGHSH and CDR2 is LQKENI in the germline V gene. Trimming shortened V by 1 base and J by 2 bases, and 5 bases separated the two germline ends. The CDR3 spans 13 residues. CDR3 protein: CASSPRDNTEAFF. CDR3 DNA: TGTGCCAGCTCACCACGTGATAACACTGAAGCTTTCTTT.

V gene TRBV2 combines with J gene TRBJ1-1; D unclear. This CDR3 contains 13 residues. Per the germline V gene, CDR1 is SNHLY and CDR2 is FYNNEI. The V end was cut by 9 bases, the J end by 0 bases, with 11 bases between. The CDR3 is CASEMRVNTEAFF. CDR3 in DNA: TGTGCCAGTGAGATGAGGGTGAACACTGAAGCTTTCTTT.

This chain links TRBV6-1 with TRBJ1-4; D unresolved. Germline V gene sequence: CDR1 MNHNS, CDR2 SASEGT. The CDR3 runs 15 residues. V lost 6 bases, J lost 7 bases, and 18 bases lay in between. Here the CDR3 reads CASSDTLRSSEKLFF. DNA of the CDR3: TGTGCCAGCAGCGACACATTACGATCCAGTGAAAAACTGTTTTTT.

V and J are TRBV7-9 and TRBJ2-7; the D gene is possibly TRBD1 (6 bases). This CDR3 region has 14 residues. Trimming removed 2 bases from V and 6 bases from J, with 14 bases in between. Germline V gives CDR1 SEHNR, CDR2 FQNEAQ (reference sequence). CDR3 region: CASSLKQGIGEQYF. In DNA form, the CDR3 reads TGTGCCAGCAGCTTAAAACAGGGTATAGGCGAGCAGTACTTC.

The V gene is TRBV7-9, the J gene TRBJ1-3, with D maybe TRBD1 (5 bases). Looked up from germline, CDR1 is SEHNR and CDR2 is FQNEAQ (reference sequence). Trimming took off 5 bases at V and 4 bases at J, with 18 bases between the two ends. The CDR3 consists of 16 residues. The CDR3 loop is CASSPLGTYVGNTIYF. DNA of the CDR3: TGTGCCAGCAGCCCCCTGGGGACCTATGTGGGAAACACCATATATTTT.

This clone appeared once. This chain uses TRBV25-1 with TRBJ2-2; 7 bases map to TRBD1. V shed 6 bases, J shed 5 bases, and the junction held 9 bases outside the gene matches. Per germline, CDR1 MGHDK and CDR2 SYGVNS. The CDR3 runs 15 residues. The CDR3 DNA is TGTGCCAGCAGCGGAAGACAGGGAAGGACCGGGGAGCTGTTTTTT. Protein product: CASSGRQGRTGELFF.

This clone was counted a single time. The J gene is TRBJ1-5, the V gene TRBV18; TRBD1 is a possible D gene (6 bases). CDR1 KGHSH and CDR2 LQKENI come from the germline V gene. CDR3 length: 17 amino acids. V gave up 5 bases and J gave up 5 bases, with 22 bases separating them. The chain's CDR3 is CASSELPNRVAYQPQHF. For the CDR3, the DNA is TGTGCCAGCTCAGAGCTCCCGAACAGGGTGGCGTATCAGCCCCAGCATTTT.

CDR3: CASSKRRGQFLLYEQYF. The CDR3 region has the DNA TGTGCCAGCAGCAAAAGAAGAGGACAGTTCCTTCTTTACGAGCAGTACTTC. V and J are TRBV21-1 and TRBJ2-7; the tabulated D call, TRBD1, remains unverified against the DNA. TRBV21-1 counts as a pseudogene. The length of the CDR3 is 17 residues.

V and J are TRBV25-1 and TRBJ2-5; 14 bases match TRBD2. Germline values: CDR1 MGHDK, CDR2 SYGVNS. The CDR3 totals 18 residues. Germline trimming cut 8 bases from V and 5 bases from J; bases unmatched to any gene: 16. CDR3 region: CASRDRKGLAGAHETQYF. CDR3 bases: TGTGCCAGCCGGGACAGGAAGGGACTAGCGGGAGCCCACGAGACCCAGTACTTC.

V usage is TRBV6-6 and J usage is TRBJ1-4; a possible D gene is TRBD1 (5 bases). The germline CDR1 and CDR2 sequences are MNHNY and SVGAGI (reference sequence). The V gene lost 3 bases and the J gene lost 7 bases, with 15 bases spanning the gap. The CDR3 is 15 amino acids. CDR3 DNA sequence: TGTGCCAGCAGTTATGGCGGGGGTTTAGGTGAAAAACTGTTTTTT. Translation gives CASSYGGGLGEKLFF.

The J gene is TRBJ2-7, the V gene TRBV6-1; no definite D call. From germline, CDR1 is MNHNS and CDR2 SASEGT. The CDR3 runs 11 residues. The germline V and J ends were trimmed by 8 bases and 2 bases, with 7 bases remaining between them. The CDR3 here is CASVKAYEQYF. The CDR3 DNA follows: TGTGCCAGCGTTAAGGCCTACGAGCAGTACTTC.

This clone was counted a single time. This rearrangement joins TRBV15 to TRBJ2-3; 14 bases are shared with TRBD2. Germline-derived CDR1 and CDR2 are LNHNV and YYDKDF (reference sequence). J was trimmed by 3 bases and V by 1 base; bases with no gene match: 3. CDR3 length: 17 residues. The CDR3 region is CATSRVRTSGRTDTQYF. CDR3 bases: TGTGCCACCAGCAGAGTAAGGACTAGCGGGAGGACAGATACGCAGTATTTT. The full variable domain, its missing parts supplied by reference TRBV15 and TRBJ2-3, is DAMVIQNPRYQVTQFGKPVTLSCSQTLNHNVMYWYQQKSSQAPKLLFHYYDKDFNNEADTPDNFQSRRPNTSFCFLDIRSPGLGDTAMYLCATSRVRTSGRTDTQYFGPGTRLTVL.

CDR3 nucleotides: TGTGCCAGCAGCTTAGCACTAGCCGGCGGGGAGCTGTTTTTT. As protein: CASSLALAGGELFF. This chain links TRBV7-6 with TRBJ2-2, with D perhaps matching TRBD2 (6 bases). This CDR3 is built from 14 residues. CDR1 SGHVS and CDR2 FNYEAQ come from the germline V gene. V dropped 0 bases and J dropped 7 bases, with 9 bases sitting between them.

This rearrangement joins TRBV4-1 to TRBJ2-7, with TRBD2 matching over 15 bases. Per the germline V gene, CDR1 is MGHRA and CDR2 is YSYEKL. The CDR3 runs to 15 residues. The junction had 2 bases not matched to a gene; V was cut back by 4 bases and J by 4 bases. Here the CDR3 DNA reads TGCGCCAGCAGCCTCGGACTAGCGGGAGGGTACGAGCAGTACTTC. The encoded protein is CASSLGLAGGYEQYF.